Listed here are 5 T cell receptor beta chains from one sample, sequenced in a study of blood T cell repertoires in COVID-19. Data came from immunoSEQ multiplex PCR; TCRdb stores just in-frame clones and leaves some out. The data contain some 50,000 clones, 65% to 90% of them singletons. The sample taken for sequencing was peripheral blood. The receptor source for this set is a human donor in a cohort sampled during active COVID-19.

The chain is built from TRBV5-1 and TRBJ2-5; TRBD1 matches at 8 bases. The CDR3 is made up of 13 amino acids. Trimming at V came to 4 bases and at J to 6 bases, leaving 5 bases not matched to a gene. Germline V lookup: CDR1 SGHRS, CDR2 YFSETQ. Here the CDR3 DNA reads TGCGCCAGCAGCCCGGACAGGGTACAGACCCAGTACTTC. Amino acid sequence: CASSPDRVQTQYF.

The V gene is TRBV9, the J gene TRBJ2-3; 8 nucleotides align to TRBD2. The V gene's germline CDR1 is SGDLS and CDR2 YYNGEE. V lost 3 bases and J lost 4; bases outside the gene matches: 10. CDR3 length equals 16 residues. The CDR3 here is CASSATIGGAADTQYF. DNA of the CDR3: TGTGCCAGCAGCGCGACCATCGGGGGGGCGGCAGATACGCAGTATTTT.

V usage is TRBV2 and J usage is TRBJ2-3, with D tentatively TRBD2 (5 bases). V gave up 7 bases and J gave up 5 bases, with 7 bases separating them. CDR3 length: 11 amino acids. The germline V gene encodes CDR1 SNHLY and CDR2 FYNNEI. CDR3 residues: CASTREDTQYF. CDR3 in DNA: TGTGCCAGCACGAGGGAAGATACGCAGTATTTT.

The chain links TRBV29-1 to TRBJ2-3, with D possibly matching TRBD2 (6 bases). CDR3 length equals 12 residues. V gave up 6 bases and J gave up 11 bases, with 18 bases separating them. The germline gives CDR1 SQVTM, CDR2 ANQGSEA. In DNA form, the CDR3 reads TGCAGCGTGAGAGAAGGGCAGGGACTGCAGTATTTT. It encodes CSVREGQGLQYF.

This clone was seen many times. The chain joins TRBV24-1 to TRBJ2-2; D uncertain. Germline V gene sequence: CDR1 KGHDR, CDR2 SFDVKD. V dropped 3 bases and J dropped 2 bases, with 12 bases sitting between them. CDR3 length: 16 amino acids. CDR3 in DNA: TGTGCCACCAGTGATCCTCATTACAGTAACACCGGGGAGCTGTTTTTT. Translated: CATSDPHYSNTGELFF.